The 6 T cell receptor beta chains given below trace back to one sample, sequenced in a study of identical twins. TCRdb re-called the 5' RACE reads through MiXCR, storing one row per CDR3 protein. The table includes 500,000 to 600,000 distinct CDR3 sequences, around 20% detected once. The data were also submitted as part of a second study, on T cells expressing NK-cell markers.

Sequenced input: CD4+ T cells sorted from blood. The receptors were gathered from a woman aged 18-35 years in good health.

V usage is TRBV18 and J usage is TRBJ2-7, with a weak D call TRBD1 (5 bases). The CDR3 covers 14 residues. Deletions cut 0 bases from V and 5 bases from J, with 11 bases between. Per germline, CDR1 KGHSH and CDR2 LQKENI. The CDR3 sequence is CASSPPQGVDEQYF. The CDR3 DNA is TGTGCCAGCTCACCACCGCAGGGTGTCGACGAGCAGTACTTC.

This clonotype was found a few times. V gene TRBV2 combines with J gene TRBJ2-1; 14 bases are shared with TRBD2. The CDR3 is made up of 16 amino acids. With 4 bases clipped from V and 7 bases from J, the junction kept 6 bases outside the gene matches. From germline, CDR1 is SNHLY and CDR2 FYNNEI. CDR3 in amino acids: CASSGLAGGAKNEQFF. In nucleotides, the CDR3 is TGTGCCAGCAGTGGACTAGCGGGGGGGGCGAAAAATGAGCAGTTCTTC.

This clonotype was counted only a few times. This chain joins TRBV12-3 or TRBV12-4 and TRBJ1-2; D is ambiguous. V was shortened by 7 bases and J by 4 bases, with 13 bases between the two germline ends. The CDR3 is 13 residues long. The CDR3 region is CASTPYRSYGYTF. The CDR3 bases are TGTGCCAGCACCCCGTATAGATCCTATGGCTACACCTTC.

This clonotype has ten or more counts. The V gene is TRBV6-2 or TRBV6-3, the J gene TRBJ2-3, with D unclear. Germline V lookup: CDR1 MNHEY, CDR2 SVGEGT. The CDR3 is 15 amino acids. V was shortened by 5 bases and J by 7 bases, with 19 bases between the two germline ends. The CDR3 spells CASSRLPSNTNTQYF. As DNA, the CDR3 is TGTGCCAGCAGTCGACTTCCATCCAATACCAATACGCAGTATTTT.

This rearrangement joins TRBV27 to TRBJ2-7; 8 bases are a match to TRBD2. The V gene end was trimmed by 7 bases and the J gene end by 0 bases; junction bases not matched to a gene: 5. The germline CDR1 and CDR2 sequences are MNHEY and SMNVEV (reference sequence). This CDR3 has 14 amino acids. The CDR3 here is CASKTGTSSYEQYF. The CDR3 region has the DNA TGTGCCAGCAAGACCGGGACTAGCTCCTACGAGCAGTACTTC.

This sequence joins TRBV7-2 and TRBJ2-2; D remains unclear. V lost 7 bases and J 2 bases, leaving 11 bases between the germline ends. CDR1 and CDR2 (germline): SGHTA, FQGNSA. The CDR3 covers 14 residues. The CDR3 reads CASTPKVNTGELFF. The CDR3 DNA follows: TGTGCCAGCACTCCCAAAGTTAACACCGGGGAGCTGTTTTTT.